One sample yielded the 30 T cell receptor beta chains listed below, sequenced in a study of cytomegalovirus exposure and HLA in healthy donors. In the PCR, 60 Vbeta and 13 Jbeta primers were used. Measured with immunoSEQ multiplex PCR; TCRdb has only the in-frame clones, and not every one. The top ten hold around 24% of the sample, which has roughly 77,000 clones, 9.5% to 13% seen once. Sequencing was carried out using PBMCs. Source of these receptors: a man aged 60-69 years in good health and CMV-seropositive.

This clone has more than one count but fewer than ten. The chain couples TRBV30 to TRBJ2-1; 10 nucleotides align to TRBD2. The CDR3 sequence is 14 residues long. The germline CDR1 and CDR2 sequences are GTSNPN and SVGIG (reference sequence). Trimming removed 7 bases from V and 9 bases from J; junction bases left unmatched: 12. The CDR3 loop is CASQGAGGPGEQFF. Here the CDR3 DNA reads TGTGCCTCACAAGGAGCGGGAGGGCCTGGTGAGCAGTTCTTC.

Only a few counts were recorded for this clone. J is TRBJ1-4 and V is TRBV7-6, with D tentatively TRBD1 (6 bases). Looked up from germline, CDR1 is SGHVS and CDR2 is FNYEAQ. This CDR3 region has 15 residues. Trimming removed 1 base at V and 8 bases at J, with 14 bases between. The CDR3 DNA follows: TGTGCCAGCAGCTTAGGGCCAGGGGCAGCCGAAAAACTGTTTTTT. Its translation is CASSLGPGAAEKLFF.

This clone appeared a few times. This chain connects TRBV19 to TRBJ1-5; 9 bases are a match to TRBD1. Germline lookup yields CDR1 LNHDA and CDR2 SQIVND (reference sequence). The CDR3 contains 12 residues. J was trimmed by 6 bases and V by 11 bases; bases with no gene match: 5. The chain's CDR3 is CAVGQGFQPQHF. CDR3 DNA: TGTGCCGTTGGACAGGGGTTTCAGCCCCAGCATTTT.

The chain joins TRBV9 to TRBJ1-2; TRBD1 is a possible D gene (6 bases). This CDR3 spans 14 amino acids. Germline V gene data show CDR1 as SGDLS and CDR2 as YYNGEE. Trimming cost V 3 bases and J 2 bases, with 11 bases left between them. CDR3 residues: CASSDVQGNYGYTF. CDR3 nucleotides: TGTGCCAGCAGCGATGTCCAGGGGAACTATGGCTACACCTTC.

This clone has just a few counts. The chain employs TRBV7-2 and TRBJ2-5; the match to TRBD1 covers 12 bases. This CDR3 has 16 amino acids. V lost 5 bases and J lost 3; bases outside the gene matches: 7. Germline V CDR1 and CDR2: SGHTA, FQGNSA. The CDR3 DNA reads TGTGCCAGCAGCCGGGGGGACAGGGGGCGAAAAGAGACCCAGTACTTC. Residues: CASSRGDRGRKETQYF.

This rearrangement joins TRBV7-9 to TRBJ1-1; 7 bases agree with TRBD1. In germline, CDR1 is SEHNR, CDR2 FQNEAQ (reference sequence). J was trimmed by 4 bases and V by 1 base; bases with no gene match: 6. The CDR3 has 15 residues. CDR3 in amino acids: CASSLVTGAGTEAFF. As DNA, the CDR3 is TGTGCCAGCAGCTTAGTAACAGGGGCAGGCACTGAAGCTTTCTTT.

The chain is built from TRBV5-1 and TRBJ1-1, with D hard to call. CDR1 is SGHRS, CDR2 YFSETQ, per germline. The V end was cut by 4 bases, the J end by 1 base, with 8 bases between. The CDR3 has 13 amino acids. In DNA, the CDR3 is TGCGCCAGCAGCGTCGACACGAACACTGAAGCTTTCTTT. Translated, it gives CASSVDTNTEAFF.

In this sample, this clone turned up a few times. J is TRBJ1-1 and V is TRBV9, with D tentatively TRBD1 (5 bases). The CDR3 is 13 amino acids. Per the germline V gene, CDR1 is SGDLS and CDR2 is YYNGEE. Trimming removed 3 bases from V and 4 bases from J, with 10 bases in between. For the CDR3, the DNA is TGTGCCAGCAGCGCCGTGGGGGGCACTGAAGCTTTCTTT. It codes for CASSAVGGTEAFF. Using reference TRBV9 and TRBJ1-1 for the parts outside the CDR3, the full variable domain is DSGVTQTPKHLITATGQRVTLRCSPRSGDLSVYWYQQSLDQGLQFLIQYYNGEERAKGNILERFSAQQFPDLHSELNLSSLELGDSALYFCASSAVGGTEAFFGQGTRLTVV.

This clone was found a few times. The chain couples TRBV2 to TRBJ2-3; D gene unclear. Germline CDR1 and CDR2: SNHLY and FYNNEI. V gave up 2 bases and J gave up 0 bases, with 12 bases separating them. The CDR3 sequence is 16 residues long. The CDR3 DNA follows: TGTGCCAGCAGTGAATTCAGTCTCTCTAGCACAGATACGCAGTATTTT. It translates to CASSEFSLSSTDTQYF. The full variable domain, with the rest looked up from reference TRBV2 and TRBJ2-3, is EPEVTQTPSHQVTQMGQEVILRCVPISNHLYFYWYRQILGQKVEFLVSFYNNEISEKSEIFDDQFSVERPDGSNFTLKIRSTKLEDSAMYFCASSEFSLSSTDTQYFGPGTRLTVL.

This clone came up a few times. V usage is TRBV7-2 and J usage is TRBJ2-7; 7 bases agree with TRBD2. The germline CDR1 and CDR2 sequences are SGHTA and FQGNSA. This CDR3 region has 15 residues. V trimming: 3 bases; J trimming: 3 bases; junction bases outside the gene matches: 8. Written as DNA, the CDR3 is TGTGCCAGCAGCTTGGGCGGGAGTAATGGCTACGAGCAGTACTTC. Translation gives CASSLGGSNGYEQYF.

The chain employs TRBV28 and TRBJ2-3; 10 bases are shared with TRBD2. There are 16 residues in the CDR3. V was clipped by 6 bases and J by 7 bases; unmatched bases: 13. Germline loops: CDR1 MDHEN, CDR2 SYDVKM. The CDR3 loop reads CASSPRGAGGSNTQYF. The CDR3 DNA follows: TGTGCCAGCAGCCCCAGGGGAGCGGGGGGGTCAAATACGCAGTATTTT.

This clone was observed a handful of times. The CDR3 bases are TGTGCCTGGAGTGTAGCGCCCCTCGGGACAGGGAGTTCTTACGAGCAGTACGTC. This gives the protein CAWSVAPLGTGSSYEQYV. This chain joins TRBV30 and TRBJ2-7; TRBD1 matches at 9 bases. Per the germline V gene, CDR1 is GTSNPN and CDR2 is SVGIG (reference sequence). Losses at the gene ends were 0 bases for V and 4 bases for J; bases not matched to a gene: 16. CDR3 size: 18 residues.

This clone was seen only a few times. The chain combines TRBV28 with TRBJ1-6, with D unresolved. This CDR3 has 12 residues. From germline, CDR1 is MDHEN and CDR2 SYDVKM. V lost 5 bases and J 7 bases, leaving 6 bases between the germline ends. The CDR3 DNA is TGTGCCAGCAGTATCGGGAATTCACCCCTCCACTTT. Translating gives CASSIGNSPLHF. The whole variable domain, filled in from reference TRBV28 and TRBJ1-6, reads DVKVTQSSRYLVKRTGEKVFLECVQDMDHENMFWYRQDPGLGLRLIYFSYDVKMKEKGDIPEGYSVSREKKERFSLILESASTNQTSMYLCASSIGNSPLHFGNGTRLTVT.

There are a few counts of this clone. This chain joins TRBV2 and TRBJ1-3; 7 nucleotides line up with TRBD1. The CDR3 has 14 residues. J gave up 7 bases and V 6 bases, and 9 bases lay outside the gene matches. CDR1 is SNHLY, CDR2 FYNNEI, per germline. In DNA form, the CDR3 reads TGTGCCAGCAGGAGGGACAGCCCGGGCAACACCATATATTTT. This encodes CASRRDSPGNTIYF.

This clone was seen ten or more times. V gene TRBV4-2 combines with J gene TRBJ2-7, with 7 bases that match TRBD2. V shed 5 bases, J shed 2 bases, and the junction held 12 bases outside the gene matches. CDR3 length: 16 residues. Germline values: CDR1 LGHNA, CDR2 YNFKEQ. For the CDR3, the DNA is TGTGCCAGCAGCTCGGGTGGGAGGGAGTTTCCCTACGAGCAGTACTTC. It codes for CASSSGGREFPYEQYF.

This chain joins TRBV5-6 and TRBJ2-1, with 12 bases fitting TRBD1. J lost 4 bases, V lost 4 bases, and 9 bases had no gene match. The CDR3 is 17 amino acids. Per germline, CDR1 SGHDT and CDR2 YYEEEE. The CDR3 protein is CASSPGQGAYSYNEQFF. DNA for the CDR3: TGTGCCAGCAGCCCGGGACAGGGGGCCTATTCATACAATGAGCAGTTCTTC.

This clone was seen more than once but under ten times. This rearrangement joins TRBV10-3 to TRBJ1-5, with TRBD1 matching 8 bases. J was trimmed by 0 bases and V by 4 bases; bases with no gene match: 8. The germline V gene encodes CDR1 ENHRY and CDR2 SYGVKD. The CDR3 spans 17 residues. CDR3 bases: TGTGCCATCAGTGCGGGGACAGGCATTCTTAGCAATCAGCCCCAGCATTTT. It specifies CAISAGTGILSNQPQHF.

The CDR3, as DNA: TGTGCCAGCGGGGACAGGGGGGTCCCTGGCTACACCTTC. Amino acid sequence: CASGDRGVPGYTF. The gene calls are TRBV6-1 and TRBJ1-2; 11 positions agree with TRBD1. CDR3 length: 13 residues. CDR1 and CDR2 from the germline V gene are MNHNS and SASEGT. V was clipped by 8 bases and J by 7 bases; unmatched bases: 6.

J is TRBJ2-1 and V is TRBV18; D may be TRBD2 (6 bases). The germline V gene has CDR1 KGHSH and CDR2 LQKENI. The CDR3 is made up of 15 amino acids. V lost 3 bases, J lost 5 bases, and 14 bases lay in between. The chain's CDR3 is CASSPPEGRNNEQFF. CDR3 DNA: TGTGCCAGCTCACCCCCGGAGGGACGGAACAATGAGCAGTTCTTC.

The genes are TRBV19 and TRBJ2-1; the D gene is possibly TRBD2 (6 bases). The CDR3 length is 14 residues. The germline V gene encodes CDR1 LNHDA and CDR2 SQIVND (reference sequence). V was pared by 4 bases and J by 7 bases, with 14 bases between. CDR3 sequence: CASSTGDLGNEQFF. DNA of the CDR3: TGTGCCAGTAGTACCGGGGACTTAGGGAATGAGCAGTTCTTC.

The rearrangement links TRBV30 to TRBJ2-1; TRBD2 matches at 9 bases. CDR1 and CDR2 (germline): GTSNPN, SVGIG (reference sequence). Unmatched junction bases numbered 5, after V lost 1 base and J lost 4 bases. This CDR3 region has 15 residues. This CDR3 is CAWSGGTSPYNEQFF. CDR3 bases: TGTGCCTGGAGTGGGGGGACTAGCCCTTACAATGAGCAGTTCTTC.

For the CDR3, the DNA is TGCGCCAGCAGCTCTAGCGGGGGTGACTACGAGCAGTACTTC. Protein: CASSSSGGDYEQYF. The chain combines TRBV5-1 with TRBJ2-7; 10 bases match TRBD2. J was trimmed by 3 bases and V by 3 bases; bases with no gene match: 3. Germline loops: CDR1 SGHRS, CDR2 YFSETQ. This CDR3 is built from 14 residues.

The J gene is TRBJ1-1, the V gene TRBV5-1; D not certain. Trimming pared 7 bases from V and 2 bases from J, leaving 12 bases between. Germline V lookup: CDR1 SGHRS, CDR2 YFSETQ. This CDR3 region has 13 residues. CDR3: CASSVHSNTEAFF. CDR3 coding DNA: TGCGCCAGCTCGGTACACAGTAACACTGAAGCTTTCTTT.

The chain couples TRBV28 to TRBJ1-4; 7 positions agree with TRBD1. The CDR3 contains 16 residues. V lost 7 bases to trimming and J lost 2 bases; unmatched junction nucleotides: 10. CDR1 is MDHEN, CDR2 SYDVKM, per germline. In DNA, the CDR3 is TGTGCCAGCACAATCGGGAGGGGGCGTACTAATGAAAAACTGTTTTTT. It is translated as CASTIGRGRTNEKLFF.

For the CDR3, the DNA is TGTGCCTGGAGTTTCAGTTTTGGCTACACCTTC. Translation gives CAWSFSFGYTF. The gene calls are TRBV30 and TRBJ1-2, with unresolved D. CDR3 length: 11 amino acids. The germline V and J ends were trimmed by 2 bases and 7 bases, with 8 bases remaining between them. Germline V gene sequence: CDR1 GTSNPN, CDR2 SVGIG (reference sequence).

In its sample, this clone was seen a few times. The rearrangement joins TRBV29-1 to TRBJ1-3; D ambiguous. CDR1 is SQVTM and CDR2 is ANQGSEA in the germline V gene. Trimming shortened V by 4 bases and J by 1 base, and 5 bases separated the two germline ends. The length of the CDR3 is 12 residues. The CDR3 nucleotides are TGCAGCGTTGGCGAATCTGGAAACACCATATATTTT. This gives the protein CSVGESGNTIYF.

This clone was counted between two and nine times. The rearrangement links TRBV18 to TRBJ2-5; weak D call: TRBD2 (6 bases). CDR3 length equals 13 residues. V was trimmed by 6 bases and J by 6 bases, leaving 14 bases between them. Germline V CDR1 and CDR2: KGHSH, LQKENI. CDR3 DNA: TGTGCCAGCTCGGGCGGGGCCGTGAAGACCCAGTACTTC. This codes for CASSGGAVKTQYF. The variable domain in full, with the rest retrieved from reference TRBV18 and TRBJ2-5, is NAGVMQNPRHLVRRRGQEARLRCSPMKGHSHVYWYRQLPEEGLKFMVYLQKENIIDESGMPKERFSAEFPKEGPSILRIQQVVRGDSAAYFCASSGGAVKTQYFGPGTRLLVL.

This clone was observed a handful of times. The gene calls are TRBV19 and TRBJ2-3; 7 bases map to TRBD2. This CDR3 has 16 amino acids. Germline V lookup: CDR1 LNHDA, CDR2 SQIVND (reference sequence). Trimming removed 0 bases from V and 2 bases from J; junction bases left unmatched: 5. In DNA, the CDR3 is TGTGCCAGTAGTATAGAAGCTAGCGGCTCCACAGATACGCAGTATTTT. Translated, it gives CASSIEASGSTDTQYF. Using reference TRBV19 and TRBJ2-3 for the parts outside the CDR3, the full variable domain is DGGITQSPKYLFRKEGQNVTLSCEQNLNHDAMYWYRQDPGQGLRLIYYSQIVNDFQKGDIAEGYSVSREKKESFPLTVTSAQKNPTAFYLCASSIEASGSTDTQYFGPGTRLTVL.

This chain links TRBV7-2 with TRBJ1-1; a weak D match, TRBD1 (6 bases). Germline V gene lookup returns CDR1 SGHTA and CDR2 FQGNSA. V lost 6 bases, J lost 0 bases, and 8 bases lay in between. The CDR3 runs to 13 residues. CDR3 bases: TGTGCCAGCAGACAGGGCGTGAACACTGAAGCTTTCTTT. The encoded protein is CASRQGVNTEAFF.

The V and J genes are TRBV18 and TRBJ2-1; 11 bases are shared with TRBD2. This CDR3 contains 17 residues. CDR1 and CDR2 (germline): KGHSH, LQKENI. V lost 3 bases and J lost 1; bases outside the gene matches: 5. CDR3 DNA sequence: TGTGCCAGCTCACCGGGGCTAGCGGGAGGTTCCTACAATGAGCAGTTCTTC. Translating it yields CASSPGLAGGSYNEQFF.